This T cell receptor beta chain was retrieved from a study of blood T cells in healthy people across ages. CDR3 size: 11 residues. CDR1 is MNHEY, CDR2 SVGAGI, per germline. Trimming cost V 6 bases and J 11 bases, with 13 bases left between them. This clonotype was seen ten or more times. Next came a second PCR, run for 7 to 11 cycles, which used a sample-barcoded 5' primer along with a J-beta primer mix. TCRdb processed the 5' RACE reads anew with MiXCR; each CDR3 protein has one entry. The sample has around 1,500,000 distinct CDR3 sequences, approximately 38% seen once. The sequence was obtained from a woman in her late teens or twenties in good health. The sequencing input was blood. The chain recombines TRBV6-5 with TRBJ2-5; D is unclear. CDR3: CASRSYNEQYF. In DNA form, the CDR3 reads TGTGCCAGCAGGTCCTACAATGAGCAGTACTTC.